The 30 T cell receptor beta chains given below trace back to one sample, sequenced in a study of blood T cell repertoires in COVID-19. The data were produced by immunoSEQ multiplex PCR, yet TCRdb's version contains in-frame clones alone and is incomplete. The table lists 250,000 to 300,000 clones, about 86% of them singletons. Sequenced input: peripheral blood. The receptors derive from a man aged 18 to 29 with active or convalescent COVID-19.

This chain uses TRBV10-1 with TRBJ2-5, with 7 bases identical to TRBD2. This CDR3 is built from 15 residues. The ends lost 0 bases at V and 4 bases at J; junction bases unmatched: 5. The germline V gene has CDR1 WNHNN and CDR2 SYGVQD (reference sequence). The CDR3: CASSESQRGTETQYF. The CDR3 DNA reads TGCGCCAGCAGTGAGTCGCAGCGGGGAACAGAGACCCAGTACTTC.

This rearrangement joins TRBV19 to TRBJ1-4; D unclear. Germline V CDR1 and CDR2: LNHDA, SQIVND (reference sequence). Trimming removed 6 bases at V and 2 bases at J, with 16 bases between. This CDR3 contains 16 residues. CDR3 DNA sequence: TGTGCCAGTAGGACGAGGGCGATGACGACTAATGAAAAACTGTTTTTT. The encoded protein is CASRTRAMTTNEKLFF.

The chain recombines TRBV3-1 (or the pseudogene TRBV3-2) with TRBJ1-2; a weak D match, TRBD1 (5 bases). The germline V and J ends were trimmed by 0 bases and 9 bases, with 23 bases remaining between them. This CDR3 has 17 residues. Germline CDR1 and CDR2: LGHDT and YNNKEL (reference sequence). The CDR3 protein is CASSQERGEQATFCYTF. DNA for the CDR3: TGTGCCAGCAGCCAAGAGCGCGGCGAACAGGCAACCTTTTGCTACACCTTC.

V usage is TRBV11-3 and J usage is TRBJ2-1, with TRBD2 as a possible D gene (5 bases). CDR3 length: 14 amino acids. CDR1 and CDR2 from the germline V gene are SGHNT and YENEEA. Trimming removed 11 bases at V and 0 bases at J, with 14 bases between. The CDR3 coding sequence is TGTGCCTCCCAGAGGGCCCTCTCCTACAATGAGCAGTTCTTC. Encoded protein: CASQRALSYNEQFF. Complete variable domain (other parts from reference TRBV11-3 and TRBJ2-1): EAGVVQSPRYKIIEKKQPVAFWCNPISGHNTLYWYLQNLGQGPELLIRYENEEAVDDSQLPKDRFSAERLKGVDSTLKIQPAELGDSAVYLCASQRALSYNEQFFGPGTRLTVL.

The V and J genes are TRBV19 and TRBJ2-1, with D tentatively TRBD1 (5 bases). The V gene's germline CDR1 is LNHDA and CDR2 SQIVND (reference sequence). The CDR3 spans 12 residues. V was cut by 5 bases and J by 7 bases, with 9 bases left in between. In nucleotides, the CDR3 is TGTGCCAGTAGTCCCAACAGGAATGAGCAGTTCTTC. It encodes CASSPNRNEQFF.

The chain is built from TRBV28 and TRBJ1-2, with TRBD1 matching over 7 bases. V dropped 5 bases and J dropped 6; count of bases not matched to a gene: 6. Germline V CDR1 and CDR2: MDHEN, SYDVKM. CDR3 length: 13 residues. CDR3 bases: TGTGCCAGCAGTCTCGGGACAGCTCATGGCTACACCTTC. It is translated as CASSLGTAHGYTF.

The J gene is TRBJ1-5, the V gene TRBV19; D might be TRBD1 (5 bases). The CDR3 consists of 15 residues. Trimming removed 6 bases from V and 6 bases from J, with 18 bases in between. Germline CDR1 and CDR2: LNHDA and SQIVND (reference sequence). The CDR3 DNA sequence: TGTGCCAGTAGCTGGGACTTGGGTAGGTCTCAGCCCCAGCATTTT. This codes for CASSWDLGRSQPQHF.

This clone has just one count. This chain links TRBV9 with TRBJ2-2, with D possibly matching TRBD2 (5 bases). V lost 9 bases to trimming and J lost 0 bases, with 9 bases between them. The V gene's germline CDR1 is SGDLS and CDR2 YYNGEE. The CDR3 contains 13 residues. DNA of the CDR3: TGTGCCACCGGGAACCCGAACACCGGGGAGCTGTTTTTT. Encoded protein: CATGNPNTGELFF.

V is TRBV24-1 and J is TRBJ1-2, with 9 bases matching TRBD1. Losses at the gene ends were 3 bases for V and 12 bases for J; bases not matched to a gene: 10. Germline V gives CDR1 KGHDR, CDR2 SFDVKD. This CDR3 has 14 residues. CDR3 in amino acids: CATSDRLAGTGNTF. CDR3 DNA: TGTGCCACCAGTGATCGCCTCGCCGGGACAGGGAACACCTTC.

The rearrangement uses TRBV12-5 and TRBJ2-5; 7 positions match TRBD2. CDR1 is LGHNT and CDR2 is FRNRAP in the germline V gene. V lost 0 bases and J lost 2; bases outside the gene matches: 6. This CDR3 has 16 amino acids. This CDR3 reads CASGLVPSGLQETQYF. The CDR3 DNA reads TGTGCTAGTGGTTTGGTACCTAGCGGCCTACAAGAGACCCAGTACTTC.

The chain links TRBV7-2 to TRBJ1-2, with a possible D match to TRBD1 (6 bases). Trimming took off 5 bases at V and 6 bases at J, with 13 bases between the two ends. Germline V CDR1 and CDR2: SGHTA, FQGNSA. This CDR3 is 13 amino acids long. CDR3 residues: CASSPGTSDGYTF. CDR3 in DNA: TGTGCCAGCAGCCCCGGGACATCCGATGGCTACACCTTC.

The chain combines TRBV2 with TRBJ2-2; a weak D match, TRBD2 (7 bases). The ends were cut back, 10 bases at V and 6 bases at J, with 15 bases in the middle. This CDR3 has 13 residues. In germline, CDR1 is SNHLY, CDR2 FYNNEI. CDR3 DNA sequence: TGTGCCATGAGGGGGGGCCCCGCCGGGGAGCTGTTTTTT. The encoded protein is CAMRGGPAGELFF.

The gene calls are TRBV11-1 and TRBJ2-3; D possibly corresponds to TRBD1 (6 bases). V was clipped by 4 bases and J by 0 bases, with 14 bases between them. This CDR3 has 16 amino acids. CDR1 is SGHAT, CDR2 FQDESV, per germline (reference sequence). The CDR3 spells CASSYQGGASTDTQYF. CDR3 nucleotide sequence: TGTGCCAGCAGCTACCAAGGGGGTGCGAGCACAGATACGCAGTATTTT.

This clone was observed a few times. The rearrangement joins TRBV29-1 to TRBJ2-7, with unresolved D. The V gene lost 8 bases and the J gene lost 7 bases, with 15 bases spanning the gap. Germline V CDR1 and CDR2: SQVTM, ANQGSEA. This CDR3 has 11 residues. This CDR3 reads CSSISTDEQYF. The CDR3 DNA follows: TGCAGCTCTATTTCCACAGATGAGCAGTACTTC.

This clone came up a few times. The DNA for the CDR3 is TGTGCCAGCAGCAAGGGGGTCGGGGAGCTGTTTTTT. Encoded protein: CASSKGVGELFF. The chain combines TRBV7-3 with TRBJ2-2; TRBD1 is a possible D gene (6 bases). V was clipped by 5 bases and J by 7 bases, with 8 bases between them. Germline V CDR1 and CDR2: SGHTA, FQGTGA. This CDR3 contains 12 residues.

The chain uses TRBV24-1 and TRBJ2-2; no clear D. V lost 4 bases and J lost 7, with 12 bases in between. Germline V CDR1 and CDR2: KGHDR, SFDVKD. This CDR3 has 14 amino acids. The CDR3 nucleotides read TGTGCCACCAGTGACCCTTCCCGGTACGGGGAGCTGTTTTTT. Protein sequence: CATSDPSRYGELFF.

About this clone: A read error may be the cause here, since a much bigger clone is one base away. The chain has TRBV2 and TRBJ1-1; D not resolved. The CDR3 extends over 11 amino acids. Trimming removed 5 bases at V and 3 bases at J, with 4 bases between. The germline CDR1 and CDR2 sequences are SNHLY and FYNNEI. The CDR3 here is CASSLYTEAFF. In DNA form, the CDR3 reads TGTGCCAGCAGTCTATACACTGAAGCTTTCTTT.

The genes are TRBV10-3 and TRBJ1-1, with D tentatively TRBD1 (6 bases). Germline V gene data show CDR1 as ENHRY and CDR2 as SYGVKD. The V and J ends lost 4 bases and 7 bases respectively, with 7 bases between them. CDR3 length equals 11 residues. CDR3: CAISATGEAFF. The CDR3 region has the DNA TGTGCCATCAGTGCGACAGGTGAAGCTTTCTTT.

This chain uses TRBV7-9 with TRBJ2-2; 7 nucleotides line up with TRBD2. Germline lookup yields CDR1 SEHNR and CDR2 FQNEAQ (reference sequence). V shed 2 bases, J shed 6 bases, and the junction held 9 bases outside the gene matches. The CDR3 is 16 residues long. The CDR3 reads CASSLQGGIGSGELFF. As DNA, the CDR3 is TGTGCCAGCAGCTTACAGGGAGGGATTGGTTCCGGGGAGCTGTTTTTT.

The V gene is TRBV27, the J gene TRBJ1-2; 8 bases line up with TRBD1. V shed 6 bases, J shed 2 bases, and the junction held 17 bases outside the gene matches. The germline V gene has CDR1 MNHEY and CDR2 SMNVEV (reference sequence). This CDR3 is built from 18 residues. The CDR3 is CASSPTRRGQGLNYGYTF. The DNA for the CDR3 is TGTGCCAGCAGCCCGACCCGACGAGGACAGGGCTTAAACTATGGCTACACCTTC.

V usage is TRBV7-2 and J usage is TRBJ1-4; 8 positions match TRBD1. V dropped 4 bases and J dropped 4; count of bases not matched to a gene: 8. Germline V gene sequence: CDR1 SGHTA, CDR2 FQGNSA. CDR3 length: 16 residues. The CDR3 spells CASSWADRANNEKLFF. CDR3 DNA sequence: TGTGCCAGCAGCTGGGCGGACAGGGCTAATAATGAAAAACTGTTTTTT.

The J gene is TRBJ1-2, the V gene TRBV2; 8 nucleotides agree with TRBD1. Germline values: CDR1 SNHLY, CDR2 FYNNEI. With V trimmed by 5 bases and J by 5 bases, 7 bases remained unmatched. The CDR3 has 14 amino acids. The chain's CDR3 is CASSSGQGSYGYTF. The CDR3, as DNA: TGTGCCAGCAGTTCAGGACAGGGATCTTATGGCTACACCTTC.

The J gene is TRBJ2-5, the V gene TRBV5-4, with 8 bases aligning to TRBD1. Per germline, CDR1 SGHNT and CDR2 YYREEE (reference sequence). The CDR3 is made up of 14 amino acids. V lost 0 bases to trimming and J lost 5 bases; unmatched junction nucleotides: 3. This chain's CDR3 is CASSLVTGVETQYF. The CDR3 DNA sequence: TGTGCCAGCAGCTTGGTGACAGGGGTTGAGACCCAGTACTTC.

This clone was observed a handful of times. The chain combines TRBV7-9 with TRBJ1-6; the D is unclear. Per germline, CDR1 SEHNR and CDR2 FQNEAQ (reference sequence). The CDR3 is made up of 15 amino acids. V was shortened by 4 bases and J by 9 bases, with 16 bases between the two germline ends. The CDR3 region is CASSSEGVGGSPLHF. DNA for the CDR3: TGTGCCAGCAGCTCCGAGGGTGTGGGCGGTTCACCCCTCCACTTT.

V gene TRBV9 combines with J gene TRBJ2-7, with 7 bases lining up with TRBD1. Germline-derived CDR1 and CDR2 are SGDLS and YYNGEE. This CDR3 is 13 amino acids long. The V segment lost 4 bases and the J segment 4 bases; nucleotides outside the gene matches: 5. CDR3 sequence (DNA): TGTGCCAGCAGCCCAGGGGGTCCGTACGAGCAGTACTTC. It yields the protein CASSPGGPYEQYF.

V is TRBV19 and J is TRBJ1-5; D ambiguous. The CDR3 is made up of 15 amino acids. Germline CDR1 is LNHDA and CDR2 is SQIVND (reference sequence). V lost 3 bases, J lost 3 bases, and 12 bases lay in between. The CDR3 DNA reads as TGTGCCAGTAGTATCGCCGGTAGACTCAATCAGCCCCAGCATTTT. This sequence encodes CASSIAGRLNQPQHF.

This chain's CDR3 is CASLAGVQDEQFF. In DNA form, the CDR3 reads TGTGCCAGCCTAGCGGGGGTTCAAGATGAGCAGTTCTTC. The rearrangement links TRBV2 to TRBJ2-1; 10 bases are shared with TRBD2. This CDR3 has 13 residues. The trim removed 8 bases at V and 8 bases at J, leaving 6 bases unmatched. CDR1 and CDR2 from the germline V gene are SNHLY and FYNNEI.

The chain recombines TRBV30 with TRBJ1-6, with a weak D call TRBD1 (5 bases). Germline V gene data show CDR1 as GTSNPN and CDR2 as SVGIG (reference sequence). Trimming cost V 3 bases and J 8 bases, with 14 bases left between them. CDR3 length equals 14 residues. The CDR3: CAWSAGTGDSPLHF. The CDR3 nucleotides are TGTGCCTGGAGCGCAGGGACGGGGGATTCACCCCTCCACTTT.

This chain's CDR3 is CASSQGTSGGASTDTQYF. CDR3 bases: TGTGCCAGCAGCCAGGGGACTAGCGGGGGGGCCAGCACAGATACGCAGTATTTT. This chain connects TRBV7-9 to TRBJ2-3; 16 nucleotides line up with TRBD2. The CDR3 is made up of 18 amino acids. Germline V gene lookup returns CDR1 SEHNR and CDR2 FQNEAQ (reference sequence). The J segment lost 0 bases and the V segment lost 5 bases, leaving 5 bases of the junction unmatched.

The chain links TRBV5-1 to TRBJ2-5; D is unresolved. The germline V gene encodes CDR1 SGHRS and CDR2 YFSETQ. Deletions cut 0 bases from V and 2 bases from J, with 8 bases between. The CDR3 contains 14 residues. In DNA, the CDR3 is TGCGCCAGCAGCTTGGAACCCAGACAAGAGACCCAGTACTTC. It specifies CASSLEPRQETQYF. Full variable domain (missing parts from reference TRBV5-1 and TRBJ2-5): KAGVTQTPRYLIKTRGQQVTLSCSPISGHRSVSWYQQTPGQGLQFLFEYFSETQRNKGNFPGRFSGRQFSNSRSEMNVSTLELGDSALYLCASSLEPRQETQYFGPGTRLLVL.